This T cell receptor beta chain was obtained from a study of control samples from healthy donors and cancer patients. Data came from immunoSEQ multiplex PCR; TCRdb stores just in-frame clones and leaves some out. The sample includes about 200,000 clones, 91% of them seen just once. The CDR3 runs to 16 residues. From germline, CDR1 is LGHDT and CDR2 YNNKEL (reference sequence). V shed 2 bases and J shed 3 bases, with 13 bases lying between them. The source is a man in his thirties or forties in good health. The chain employs TRBV3-1 (or the pseudogene TRBV3-2) and TRBJ2-2, with D perhaps matching TRBD1 or TRBD2 (5 bases each). Sequenced: blood. CDR3 bases: TGTGCCAGCAGCCAATTGGGGGTGTCGGACACCGGGGAGCTGTTTTTT. This codes for CASSQLGVSDTGELFF.